These 29 T cell receptor beta chains were all obtained from the same sample, sequenced in a study of blood T cell repertoires in COVID-19 (dated by TCRdb to the early 2020s). Library creation used the immunoSEQ multiplex PCR assay. The immuneACCESS repertoire file appears here via TCRdb, limited to in-frame rearrangements. These files lack a portion of the clones; in checked studies, under half of the deficit traces to unresolved V genes, and the cause of the others is not known. The sample table records 30,000 to 35,000 clones; 85% of these occur just once. Clones ranked in the top ten supply about 14% of the sample. The sequenced sample was peripheral blood. These receptors were collected from a human donor with acute or convalescent COVID-19. The donor label of this sample is uncertain.

In this sample, this clone turned up once. This chain links TRBV5-1 with TRBJ1-1, with 9 bases matching TRBD1. Trimming cost V 4 bases and J 4 bases; bases outside gene matches: 5. Germline lookup yields CDR1 SGHRS and CDR2 YFSETQ. CDR3 length: 14 residues. The CDR3 DNA sequence: TGCGCCAGCAGCGGGGACAGGGAGGGCACTGAAGCTTTCTTT. It yields the protein CASSGDREGTEAFF.

This clone was observed a few times. The V gene is TRBV19, the J gene TRBJ2-7; TRBD1 agrees at 9 bases. Unmatched junction bases numbered 3, after V lost 3 bases and J lost 6 bases. The CDR3 length is 13 residues. Germline CDR1 and CDR2: LNHDA and SQIVND (reference sequence). CDR3 in amino acids: CASSMDRGVEQYF. The CDR3 DNA reads TGTGCCAGTAGTATGGACAGGGGAGTCGAGCAGTACTTC.

The J gene is TRBJ2-1, the V gene TRBV7-2; D remains unclear. CDR1 is SGHTA and CDR2 is FQGNSA in the germline V gene. Between the trimmed V and J ends, which lost 1 base and 2 bases, there was a span of 9 bases. The CDR3 has 15 amino acids. CDR3 DNA: TGTGCCAGCAGCTTAGTCGTTAGAACCTACAATGAGCAGTTCTTC. This sequence encodes CASSLVVRTYNEQFF.

The chain links TRBV7-3 to TRBJ2-2; TRBD1 is a possible D gene (6 bases). CDR1 and CDR2 (germline): SGHTA, FQGTGA. The V end lost 1 base, the J end lost 4 bases, and 16 bases lay between the germline ends. CDR3 size: 17 residues. CDR3 region: CASSLNSWWGRTGELFF. The CDR3 nucleotides are TGTGCCAGCAGCTTAAACTCTTGGTGGGGGCGCACCGGGGAGCTGTTTTTT.

This clone was seen a handful of times. The chain carries TRBV3-1 (or the pseudogene TRBV3-2) and TRBJ1-1; D is uncertain. V lost 0 bases, J lost 2 bases, and 10 bases lay in between. Germline loops: CDR1 LGHDT, CDR2 YNNKEL (reference sequence). The CDR3 runs to 15 residues. The CDR3 spells CASSQDVLANTEAFF. The CDR3 bases are TGTGCCAGCAGCCAAGATGTGTTAGCCAACACTGAAGCTTTCTTT.

The genes are TRBV7-3 and TRBJ1-5, with unresolved D. Trimming shortened V by 0 bases and J by 5 bases, and 5 bases separated the two germline ends. This CDR3 contains 13 residues. Germline CDR1 and CDR2: SGHTA and FQGTGA. The CDR3 DNA reads as TGTGCCAGCAGCTTAACGTCTGATCAGCCCCAGCATTTT. Its translation: CASSLTSDQPQHF.

J is TRBJ1-2 and V is TRBV6-5; 7 nucleotides line up with TRBD1. Germline lookup yields CDR1 MNHEY and CDR2 SVGAGI. This CDR3 contains 15 residues. The J segment lost 2 bases and the V segment lost 7 bases, leaving 10 bases of the junction unmatched. The CDR3 sequence: CASTVHDRANYGYTF. The CDR3 region has the DNA TGTGCCAGCACCGTTCATGACAGGGCGAACTATGGCTACACCTTC.

V is TRBV6-2 or TRBV6-3 and J is TRBJ2-2; 8 positions agree with TRBD1. Germline V gives CDR1 MNHEY, CDR2 SVGEGT. V was pared by 6 bases and J by 7 bases, with 7 bases of the junction left unmatched. The length of the CDR3 is 14 residues. The CDR3 region is CASSRTGSGGELFF. CDR3 in DNA: TGTGCCAGCAGCCGGACAGGGTCCGGCGGGGAGCTGTTTTTT.

This clone was recorded once. The chain couples TRBV2 to TRBJ2-1, with D tentatively TRBD1 (7 bases). The germline V and J ends were trimmed by 3 bases and 3 bases, with 12 bases remaining between them. The CDR3 covers 15 residues. From germline, CDR1 is SNHLY and CDR2 FYNNEI. CDR3 amino acids: CASSETGRYYNEQFF. The CDR3 DNA follows: TGTGCCAGCAGTGAGACAGGGAGGTACTACAATGAGCAGTTCTTC.

The V gene is TRBV5-1, the J gene TRBJ1-3, with TRBD1 identical over 9 bases. The germline V gene encodes CDR1 SGHRS and CDR2 YFSETQ. The CDR3 spans 20 residues. The trim removed 0 bases at V and 2 bases at J, leaving 15 bases unmatched. CDR3 amino acids: CASSLAPQGAHIQAGNTIYF. For the CDR3, the DNA is TGCGCCAGCAGCTTGGCCCCACAGGGGGCTCATATTCAGGCTGGAAACACCATATATTTT.

Only one count was recorded for this clone. V gene TRBV5-4 combines with J gene TRBJ2-4; D is possibly TRBD2 (6 bases). This CDR3 comprises 13 residues. The ends were cut back, 2 bases at V and 8 bases at J, with 11 bases in the middle. Per the germline V gene, CDR1 is SGHNT and CDR2 is YYREEE (reference sequence). This chain's CDR3 is CASSFRGSDIQYF. In nucleotides, the CDR3 is TGTGCCAGCAGCTTTCGGGGGAGCGACATTCAGTACTTC. Full variable domain (missing parts from reference TRBV5-4 and TRBJ2-4): ETGVTQSPTHLIKTRGQQVTLRCSSQSGHNTVSWYQQALGQGPQFIFQYYREEENGRGNFPPRFSGLQFPNYSSELNVNALELDDSALYLCASSFRGSDIQYFGAGTRLSVL.

The chain employs TRBV2 and TRBJ2-5; no firm D call. The CDR3 contains 11 residues. The V end lost 5 bases, the J end lost 3 bases, and 4 bases lay between the germline ends. CDR1 is SNHLY, CDR2 FYNNEI, per germline. The CDR3 loop is CASSREETQYF. The CDR3 nucleotides read TGTGCCAGCAGTAGAGAAGAGACCCAGTACTTC.

This clone was counted a few times. The rearrangement joins TRBV29-1 to TRBJ2-3, with a tentative D call TRBD1 (5 bases). Trimming cost V 5 bases and J 4 bases, with 13 bases left between them. Germline V gives CDR1 SQVTM, CDR2 ANQGSEA. The CDR3 extends over 13 amino acids. The CDR3 sequence is CSVQKGSADTQYF. The CDR3 bases are TGCAGCGTTCAGAAGGGGTCAGCAGATACGCAGTATTTT.

This clone was seen a single time. The V gene is TRBV12-3 or TRBV12-4, the J gene TRBJ2-7; TRBD1 matches at 8 bases. The length of the CDR3 is 12 residues. The V segment lost 4 bases and the J segment 5 bases; nucleotides outside the gene matches: 1. As DNA, the CDR3 is TGTGCCAGCAGTTCGGACAGGGACGAGCAGTACTTC. It specifies CASSSDRDEQYF.

The rearrangement joins TRBV6-6 to TRBJ1-5; D uncertain. The CDR3 contains 13 residues. V was pared by 7 bases and J by 2 bases, with 9 bases between. Germline V gene sequence: CDR1 MNHNY, CDR2 SVGAGI (reference sequence). The CDR3 protein is CASIDGGNQPQHF. The CDR3 DNA reads TGTGCCAGCATCGACGGGGGCAATCAGCCCCAGCATTTT.

This clone showed up just a few times. This chain links TRBV9 with TRBJ1-2; 11 positions agree with TRBD1. V was clipped by 4 bases and J by 7 bases; unmatched bases: 15. The CDR3 has 17 amino acids. The germline V gene encodes CDR1 SGDLS and CDR2 YYNGEE. CDR3 residues: CASSFQHDGQGAGGYTF. In nucleotides, the CDR3 is TGTGCCAGCAGCTTCCAGCACGACGGACAGGGGGCCGGTGGCTACACCTTC. The full variable domain, completed using reference TRBV9 and TRBJ1-2, is DSGVTQTPKHLITATGQRVTLRCSPRSGDLSVYWYQQSLDQGLQFLIQYYNGEERAKGNILERFSAQQFPDLHSELNLSSLELGDSALYFCASSFQHDGQGAGGYTFGSGTRLTVV.

The chain's CDR3 is CASSPEGQGVDYGYTF. The DNA of the CDR3 is TGTGCCAGCTCGCCAGAGGGACAGGGGGTGGACTATGGCTACACCTTC. The chain is built from TRBV3-1 (or the pseudogene TRBV3-2) and TRBJ1-2; the match to TRBD1 covers 11 bases. CDR3 length: 16 amino acids. The V gene's germline CDR1 is LGHDT and CDR2 YNNKEL (reference sequence). Trimming took 8 bases from V and 3 from J; bases not matched to a gene: 11.

The gene calls are TRBV5-1 and TRBJ2-1, with 8 bases aligning to TRBD1. Germline V gives CDR1 SGHRS, CDR2 YFSETQ. J lost 3 bases, V lost 3 bases, and 5 bases had no gene match. The length of the CDR3 is 15 residues. The CDR3 DNA is TGCGCCAGCAGCTCTGGGGGACAGGACTACAATGAGCAGTTCTTC. Its protein is CASSSGGQDYNEQFF.

In regard to this clone: The junction differs from germline at one of its ends, possibly a read error. The chain is built from TRBV19 and TRBJ2-7; D is uncertain. Germline V gene data show CDR1 as LNHDA and CDR2 as SQIVND (reference sequence). CDR3 length: 15 amino acids. Written as DNA, the CDR3 is TGTGCCAGTGCGCGCCAGGATCAATACTCCTACGAGCAGTGCTTC. This gives the protein CASARQDQYSYEQCF.

The CDR3, as DNA: TGTGCCAGCGATACTAGTCTAGGGGAGCTGTTTTTT. This encodes CASDTSLGELFF. This chain uses TRBV7-2 with TRBJ2-2, with a tentative D call TRBD2 (5 bases). This CDR3 comprises 12 residues. V lost 8 bases and J lost 8, with 12 bases in between. From germline, CDR1 is SGHTA and CDR2 FQGNSA.

The CDR3 bases are TGTGCCACCAGCAGAGATACTAGCGGGAGGTTCGCAGATACGCAGTATTTT. This codes for CATSRDTSGRFADTQYF. V gene TRBV15 combines with J gene TRBJ2-3, with 12 nucleotides matching TRBD2. V was pared by 0 bases and J by 4 bases, with 5 bases of the junction left unmatched. The CDR3 is 17 residues long. The germline V gene encodes CDR1 LNHNV and CDR2 YYDKDF (reference sequence). The entire variable domain, with the rest obtained from reference TRBV15 and TRBJ2-3, is as follows: DAMVIQNPRYQVTQFGKPVTLSCSQTLNHNVMYWYQQKSSQAPKLLFHYYDKDFNNEADTPDNFQSRRPNTSFCFLDIRSPGLGDTAMYLCATSRDTSGRFADTQYFGPGTRLTVL.

This clone was picked up a small number of times. The chain uses TRBV19 and TRBJ2-1; 8 bases align to TRBD2. CDR1 LNHDA and CDR2 SQIVND come from the germline V gene (reference sequence). The CDR3 is 14 amino acids. V lost 6 bases and J lost 2; bases outside the gene matches: 3. The CDR3 sequence: CASRQGLAYNEQFF. As DNA, the CDR3 is TGTGCCAGTAGACAGGGACTAGCCTACAATGAGCAGTTCTTC.

This chain uses TRBV28 with TRBJ1-1; the D gene is possibly TRBD1 (5 bases). The V and J ends lost 2 bases and 10 bases respectively, with 11 bases between them. CDR3 length equals 12 residues. Germline assignment: CDR1 MDHEN and CDR2 SYDVKM. CDR3 DNA: TGTGCCAGCAGTTTAAGGGCGGGGCGAGCTTTCTTT. As protein: CASSLRAGRAFF.

This chain joins TRBV6-4 and TRBJ2-1; D may be TRBD1 (6 bases). Deletions cut 5 bases from V and 10 bases from J, with 12 bases between. The CDR3 runs to 12 residues. The V gene's germline CDR1 is MRHNA and CDR2 SNTAGT. The chain's CDR3 is CASSSLQGEQFF. CDR3 DNA: TGTGCCAGCAGTTCTTTACAGGGAGAGCAGTTCTTC.

The chain has TRBV15 and TRBJ1-1; D gene ambiguous. Germline values: CDR1 LNHNV, CDR2 YYDKDF (reference sequence). V gave up 0 bases and J gave up 0 bases, with 8 bases separating them. The CDR3 contains 15 residues. The CDR3 sequence: CATSRDPLMNTEAFF. Written as DNA, the CDR3 is TGTGCCACCAGCAGAGATCCCCTTATGAACACTGAAGCTTTCTTT.

This clone was counted a single time. V usage is TRBV18 and J usage is TRBJ1-6; D is uncertain. Germline V gives CDR1 KGHSH, CDR2 LQKENI. This CDR3 is built from 14 residues. The ends were cut back, 6 bases at V and 5 bases at J, with 11 bases in the middle. CDR3 in DNA: TGTGCCAGCTCCCCAAGTCCAGATAATTCACCCCTCCACTTT. Its protein product is CASSPSPDNSPLHF.

This chain links TRBV19 with TRBJ1-4; D unclear. V was cut by 9 bases and J by 0 bases, with 8 bases left in between. CDR1 is LNHDA and CDR2 is SQIVND in the germline V gene (reference sequence). This CDR3 comprises 13 residues. CDR3 loop: CASRLATNEKLFF. In DNA, the CDR3 is TGTGCCAGCCGTCTTGCAACTAATGAAAAACTGTTTTTT.

V usage is TRBV21-1 and J usage is TRBJ2-2; TRBD1 is taken as the D call from the table, unchecked against the DNA. TRBV21-1 is a pseudogene. There are 17 residues in the CDR3. This CDR3 reads CASSKSSGQGYTGELFF. The CDR3 nucleotides are TGTGCCAGCAGCAAAAGTAGCGGACAGGGCTACACCGGGGAGCTGTTTTTT.

This chain connects TRBV18 to TRBJ1-3, with D maybe TRBD1 (6 bases). Germline assignment: CDR1 KGHSH and CDR2 LQKENI. Trimming cost V 3 bases and J 4 bases, with 13 bases left between them. This CDR3 contains 15 residues. CDR3 DNA sequence: TGTGCCAGCTCACCCCAGGGGCCAGTGGGAAACACCATATATTTT. It translates to CASSPQGPVGNTIYF.